This T cell receptor (beta chain) came from a study of beta chain features in type 1 diabetes. Whole-study context: The examined sorted cells totaled around 100 million across samples.

Study-level points and caveats: Compared to healthy donors, patients appeared to have naive, central memory and Treg TCRB repertoires that were more alike. Shortening that was moderate but significant affected the TCRB CDR3s of Type 1 diabetes patients in all four CD4+ subsets.

This CDR3 has 18 amino acids. Germline V gene sequence: CDR1 SGHNT, CDR2 YYREEE (reference sequence). Expressed TCRB transcripts were sequenced after all isolated RNA was converted to cDNA. Some clones are missing from TCRdb's copy, which holds only in-frame ones; the method was immunoSEQ multiplex PCR. The sample has hundreds of thousands of clones; over 13% are singletons. Comments on this clone: Its target is unknown. At one of its ends the junction is not consistent with the germline gene, which may arise from a read error.

The TCR originated in a man between 18 and 29 years old with type 1 diabetes. What was sequenced was naive CD4+ T cells from blood. The chain is built from TRBV5-4 and TRBJ1-2; D is perhaps TRBD1 (5 bases). CDR3 protein: CASSQAPSGTLLNYGYTF. DNA for the CDR3: TGCGCCAGCAGCCAAGCCCCTTCGGGGACGCTGCTTAACTATGGCTACACCTTC. Full variable domain (missing parts from reference TRBV5-4 and TRBJ1-2): ETGVTQSPTHLIKTRGQQVTLRCSSQSGHNTVSWYQQALGQGPQFIFQYYREEENGRGNFPPRFSGLQFPNYSSELNVNALELDDSALYLCASSQAPSGTLLNYGYTFGSGTRLTVV.